This is a list of T cell receptor beta chains from one sample in a study of naive and memory T cell subsets. Each CDR3 protein is one row after TCRdb ran MiXCR on the 5' RACE reads. The table has approximately 52,000 distinct CDR3 sequences, about 4.8% seen once. Receptors originate from a female donor in good health. Each CDR3 is given with its conserved first and last residue. A D gene is named only where the DNA matches it firmly. Clone sizes are given selectively: once, few, many, or a class where the clone is expanded.

TRBJ2-7 TRBV27 many TRBD1 16 CASFHTPGQPSYEQYF TGTGCCAGCTTTCATACCCCGGGACAGCCCTCCTACGAGCAGTACTTC
TRBJ1-1 TRBV12-3/TRBV12-4 many . 14 CASKGGELNTEAFF TGTGCCAGCAAAGGGGGTGAACTTAACACTGAAGCTTTCTTT
TRBJ2-6 TRBV28 many TRBD1 18 CASSLRQGLRAGANVLTF TGTGCCAGCAGTTTAAGACAGGGGCTCCGTGCTGGGGCCAACGTCCTGACTTTC
TRBJ1-2 TRBV30 many TRBD1 15 CAWSVGTGQNYGYTF TGTGCCTGGAGTGTGGGGACGGGACAGAACTATGGCTACACCTTC
TRBJ1-3 TRBV12-3/TRBV12-4 many TRBD1 15 CASSRQGLTGNTIYF TGTGCCAGCAGTAGACAGGGACTCACTGGAAACACCATATATTTT
TRBJ1-2 TRBV6-5 many . 17 CASTLRGAPVLNYGYTF TGTGCCAGCACCTTAAGGGGGGCCCCCGTGCTTAACTATGGCTACACCTTC
TRBJ1-2 TRBV25-1 many . 14 CASSEPGRSYGYTF TGTGCCAGCAGTGAGCCCGGACGGAGCTATGGCTACACCTTC
TRBJ1-1 TRBV28 . . 14 CASSPPTLGTEAFF TGTGCCAGCAGTCCACCCACACTGGGCACTGAAGCTTTCTTT
TRBJ2-7 TRBV12-3/TRBV12-4 many TRBD2 14 CASRVAGSSYEQYF TGTGCCAGCAGGGTAGCGGGTAGCTCCTACGAGCAGTACTTC
TRBJ2-3 TRBV24-1 many TRBD1 15 CAVTARDRTTDTQYF TGTGCCGTTACCGCCCGGGACAGGACCACAGATACGCAGTATTTT
TRBJ2-1 TRBV20-1 many TRBD2 14 CSITGTSNSYEQFF TGCAGTATCACCGGGACTAGCAATTCATATGAGCAGTTCTTC
TRBJ1-2 TRBV4-2 many . 15 CASSQDGSSGYGYTF TGTGCCAGCAGCCAAGATGGTTCGTCGGGCTATGGCTACACCTTC
TRBJ2-5 TRBV3-1 many . 16 CASSQPPGTSQETQYF TGTGCCAGCAGCCAACCCCCAGGGACTTCCCAAGAGACCCAGTACTTC
TRBJ1-1 TRBV12-3/TRBV12-4 many . 13 CASSLFTNTEAFF TGTGCCAGCAGTTTGTTCACGAACACTGAAGCTTTCTTT
TRBJ1-2 TRBV12-3/TRBV12-4 few TRBD1 14 CASSPGQGRYGYTF TGTGCCAGCAGTCCCGGACAGGGGCGGTATGGCTACACCTTC
TRBJ2-1 TRBV7-9 many . 12 CASSQGLVEQFF TGTGCCAGCAGCCAAGGATTGGTTGAGCAGTTCTTC
TRBJ2-7 TRBV29-1 many TRBD2 12 CTVGLESEEQYF TGCACCGTGGGACTAGAGTCGGAAGAGCAGTACTTC
TRBJ1-5 TRBV5-8 few . 14 CASSLRGRGQPQHF TGTGCCAGCAGCTTAAGGGGTAGAGGTCAGCCCCAGCATTTT
TRBJ1-4 TRBV19 many . 14 CASGTFFGDEKLFF TGTGCCAGCGGGACGTTCTTTGGGGATGAAAAACTGTTTTTT
TRBJ1-1 TRBV4-2 many TRBD1 15 CASSLGGLRQGEAFF TGTGCCAGCAGCCTCGGGGGGCTCCGACAGGGTGAGGCTTTCTTT
TRBJ2-1 TRBV30 many TRBD2 12 CAWRPSGLEQFF TGTGCCTGGAGGCCTAGCGGGTTGGAGCAGTTCTTC